This TCR beta chain emerged from a study of blood T cell repertoires in COVID-19 (dated by TCRdb to between 2020 and 2021). Study-level background: Samples covering the acute and convalescent phases of COVID-19 were provided by collaborators in the United States, Italy and Spain. Where available, HLA class I and class II types were taken from metadata supplied by the sample provider and were not determined by assay-based typing. Deeply sampled blood TCRbeta repertoires from subjects exposed to, actively infected with, or recovered from COVID-19 were included in the dataset. The samples were drawn from two sources: the first 160 participants of the ongoing ImmuneRACE study, and 1,000 to 1,500 subjects contributed by 6 global collaborators. The material from the prospective study consisted of cDNA or gDNA derived from T cells, B-cell-depleted T cells, or PBMCs. Nearly every sample came with metadata listing a de-identified subject ID, COVID-19 status, age in years and sex. The repertoires were made available in a free public database intended to serve as a resource for research on the immune response to SARS-CoV-2.

This clone was seen just once. The antigen it recognizes is unknown. The sample holds no much larger clone one base away, and base qualities are not on file. The immunoSEQ Assay, a bias-controlled multiplex PCR, was used to amplify TCRbeta CDR3 regions from genomic DNA. Regarding the original processing steps: The number of nucleated cells in each sample was estimated by amplification of reference gene primers within the assay. Sequence reads were collapsed and filtered to measure the absolute abundance of every unique TCRbeta CDR3 rearrangement. For each sample, productive Simpson clonality was calculated by taking the square root of Simpson's diversity index across productive rearrangements. TCRdb stores this immuneACCESS table with in-frame sequences only. Part of the clones is absent; in the studies checked, under half of the shortfall reflects unresolved V genes, and no reason is known for the rest. For V, J and clone size, that table is used; D and trimming come from the DNA. Counted in this sample were 90,000 to 120,000 clones; approximately 80% of them appeared once. Approximately 4% of the sample is in the top ten clones.

Collaborating institutions collected whole blood in K2EDTA tubes following their own protocols. For TCRbeta analysis, collaborators shipped samples in one of three forms: frozen whole blood, isolated PBMCs, or DNA extracted from either of those sample types. Looking up the germline V gene (reference sequence) yields CDR1 SGHNT and CDR2 YYREEE. The CDR3, cysteine through phenylalanine, is 13 amino acids long. The kept DNA is CDR3 alone, 39 bases in frame from the first base. V is shortened by 1 base, J by 5 bases, and the region joining them spans 9 bases. General study outcomes and caveats: The quantity of clinical and demographic metadata differed by source and by participant and was supplied without curation.

What was sequenced was peripheral blood. The sequence links TRBV5-4 to TRBJ2-5; perhaps TRBD1 is the D gene, with 5 bases matching. The receptor's source is a woman aged 70-85 years with acute or convalescent COVID-19. The DNA reads TGTGCCAGCAGCTTGCGGGCAGGGGAGACCCAGTACTTC. It translates to CASSLRAGETQYF.